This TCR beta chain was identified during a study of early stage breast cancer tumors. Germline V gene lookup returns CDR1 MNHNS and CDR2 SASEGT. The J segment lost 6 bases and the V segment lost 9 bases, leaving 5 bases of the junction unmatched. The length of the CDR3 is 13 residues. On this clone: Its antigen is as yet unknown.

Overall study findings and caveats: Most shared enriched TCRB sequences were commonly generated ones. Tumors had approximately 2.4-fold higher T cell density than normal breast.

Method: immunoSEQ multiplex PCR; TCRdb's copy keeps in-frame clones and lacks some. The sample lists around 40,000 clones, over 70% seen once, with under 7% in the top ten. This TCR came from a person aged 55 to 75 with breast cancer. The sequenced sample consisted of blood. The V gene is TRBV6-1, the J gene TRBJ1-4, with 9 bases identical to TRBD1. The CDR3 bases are TGTGCCAGTATTGGGACAGGGCATGAAAAACTGTTTTTT. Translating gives CASIGTGHEKLFF.